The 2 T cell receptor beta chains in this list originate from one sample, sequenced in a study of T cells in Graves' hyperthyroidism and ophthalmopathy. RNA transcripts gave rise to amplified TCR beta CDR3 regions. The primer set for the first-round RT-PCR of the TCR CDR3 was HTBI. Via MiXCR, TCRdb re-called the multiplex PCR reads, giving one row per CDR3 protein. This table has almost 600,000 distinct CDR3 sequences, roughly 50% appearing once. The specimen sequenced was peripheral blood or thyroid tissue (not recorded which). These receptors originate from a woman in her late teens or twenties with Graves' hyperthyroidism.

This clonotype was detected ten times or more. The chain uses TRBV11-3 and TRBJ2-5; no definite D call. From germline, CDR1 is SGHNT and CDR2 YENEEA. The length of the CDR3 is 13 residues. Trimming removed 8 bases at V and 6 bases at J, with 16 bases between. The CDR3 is CASGEEVRQTQYF. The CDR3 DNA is TGTGCCAGCGGAGAAGAGGTTCGTCAGACCCAGTACTTC.

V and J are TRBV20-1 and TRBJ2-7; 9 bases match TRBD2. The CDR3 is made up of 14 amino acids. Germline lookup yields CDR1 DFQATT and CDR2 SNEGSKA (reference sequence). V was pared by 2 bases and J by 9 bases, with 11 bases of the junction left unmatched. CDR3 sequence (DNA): TGCAGTGCTAGACCAATAGCGGGAGATCCCGTGCAGTACTTC. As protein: CSARPIAGDPVQYF.